This T cell receptor (beta chain) was sequenced in a study of vaccination effects on CD4 cells after COVID-19. Here immunoSEQ multiplex PCR was the method, and the copy in TCRdb shows in-frame clones only, minus some. The sample has about 80,000 clones, around four fifths seen once. Sequencing in the ViraFEST assay came after antigen-specific CD4+ T cells had been expanded with viral peptide pools, which were used to stimulate PBMC. The culture ran for 10 days before CD4+ T cells were isolated. Vaccine administered to participants consisted of two doses of either BNT162b2 or mRNA-1273. The study's findings and limits: Researchers reported few convalescent patients and no early post-infection timepoints in the study.

Worth noting for this clone: The target antigen is unknown.

Germline loops: CDR1 SSHAT, CDR2 FNYEAQ (reference sequence). V shed 5 bases, J shed 9 bases, and the junction held 16 bases outside the gene matches. This CDR3 comprises 17 residues. The chain links TRBV7-7 to TRBJ2-1, with TRBD1 identical over 10 bases. The sequence came from a human donor who received a COVID-19 vaccine. This specimen was CD4+ T cells from PBMCs cultured with HCoV-OC43 spike peptides, taken after COVID-19 vaccination. Subset indicated: HCoV-OC43 spike overlapping peptide pool stimulation. CDR3 protein: CASSRGPGQGTRGEQFF. In nucleotides, the CDR3 is TGTGCCAGCAGCCGAGGGCCGGGACAGGGGACCCGGGGTGAGCAGTTCTTC.